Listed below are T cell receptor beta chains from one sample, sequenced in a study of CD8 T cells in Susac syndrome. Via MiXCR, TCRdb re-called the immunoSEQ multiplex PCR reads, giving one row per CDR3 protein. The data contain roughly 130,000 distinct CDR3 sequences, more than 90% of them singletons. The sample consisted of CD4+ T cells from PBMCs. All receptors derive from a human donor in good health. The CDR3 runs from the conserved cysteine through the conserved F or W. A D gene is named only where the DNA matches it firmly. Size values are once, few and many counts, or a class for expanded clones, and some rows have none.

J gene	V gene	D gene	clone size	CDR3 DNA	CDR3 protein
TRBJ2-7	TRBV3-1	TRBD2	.	TGTGCCAGCAGCCACGGACTAGCGGGATCCGAGCAGTACTTC	CASSHGLAGSEQYF
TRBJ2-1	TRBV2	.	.	TGTGCCAGCACTCCTTACAATGAGCAGTTCTTC	CASTPYNEQFF
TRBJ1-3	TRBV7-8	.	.	TGTGCCAGCAGCTTAGGAGGCTCTGGAAACACCATATATTTT	CASSLGGSGNTIYF
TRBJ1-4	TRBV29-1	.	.	TGCAGCGCCGGCGGGGGCCCTGGGGAAAAACTGTTTTTT	CSAGGGPGEKLFF
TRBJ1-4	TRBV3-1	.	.	TGTGCCAGCAGCGCGCGGGAGGGAAATGAAAAACTGTTTTTT	CASSAREGNEKLFF
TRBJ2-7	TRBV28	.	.	TGTGCCAGCAGTCCTCCAGGCCCGACGGGAGAGCAGTACTTC	CASSPPGPTGEQYF
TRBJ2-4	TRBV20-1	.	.	TGCAGTGCCGTAGGCCAGGGGAACATTCAGTACTTC	CSAVGQGNIQYF
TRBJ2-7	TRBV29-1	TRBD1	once	TGCAGCGTTGGTGGGACAGGCGACTACGAGCAGTACTTC	CSVGGTGDYEQYF
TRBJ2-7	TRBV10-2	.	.	TGCGCCAGCAGTGGGGAAATTGGCGAGCAGTACTTC	CASSGEIGEQYF
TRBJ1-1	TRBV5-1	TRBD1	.	TGCGCCAGCAGCTGGGGACAGGGGAGGACTGAAGCTTTCTTT	CASSWGQGRTEAFF
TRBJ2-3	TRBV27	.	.	TGTGCCAGCAGTCCTGAGACTCCGGCCTGGGGGCAGTATTTT	CASSPETPAWGQYF
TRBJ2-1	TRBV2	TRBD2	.	TGTGCCAGCAGTGAGTTACTAGCGGGTTACAATGAGCAGTTCTTC	CASSELLAGYNEQFF
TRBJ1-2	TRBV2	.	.	TGTGCCACCTCTGGGGAGGGGGTCAATGGCTACACCTTC	CATSGEGVNGYTF
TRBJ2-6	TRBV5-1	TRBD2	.	TGCGCCAGCAGCTCAACACTAGCGGGAGGGTCTGGGGCCAACGTCCTGACTTTC	CASSSTLAGGSGANVLTF
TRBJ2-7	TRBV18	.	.	TGTGCCAGCTCACCAGGGGAACCCTACGAGCAGTACTTC	CASSPGEPYEQYF
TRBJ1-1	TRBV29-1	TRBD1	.	TGCAGCGTTGAAGAAACCAGGGGGGTAAACACTGAAGCTTTCTTT	CSVEETRGVNTEAFF
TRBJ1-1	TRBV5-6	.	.	TGTGCCAGCAGCTTATCAAAGAACACTGAAGCTTTCTTT	CASSLSKNTEAFF
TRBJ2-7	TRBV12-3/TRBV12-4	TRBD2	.	TGTGCCAGCAGTCGACTAGCGGGAGGGCCCCGTGGAATCGGGGAGCAGTACTTC	CASSRLAGGPRGIGEQYF
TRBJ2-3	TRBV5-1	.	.	TGCGCCAGCAGCATGACAGGCACAGATACGCAGTATTTT	CASSMTGTDTQYF
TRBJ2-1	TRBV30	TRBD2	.	TGTGCCTGGAGTGGGCTAGCGGGCGCCCGCAATGAGCAGTTCTTC	CAWSGLAGARNEQFF
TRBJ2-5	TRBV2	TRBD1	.	TGTGCCAGCAGCTACGGGGGACAGGGGAAGGGGGAGACCCAGTACTTC	CASSYGGQGKGETQYF
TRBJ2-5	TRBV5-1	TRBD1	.	TGCGCCAGCAGCCCACTAGGACAGGGACAAGAGACCCAGTACTTC	CASSPLGQGQETQYF
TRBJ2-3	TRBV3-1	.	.	TGTGCCAGCAGCAAAACACACCCAACAAAGACAGATACGCAGTATTTT	CASSKTHPTKTDTQYF
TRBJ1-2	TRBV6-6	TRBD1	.	TGTGCCAGCAGTGACAGGGGGCACCAAGCTAACTATGGCTACACCTTC	CASSDRGHQANYGYTF
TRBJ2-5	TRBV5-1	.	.	TGCGCCAGCAGCCCCGGGGAGGTCCGCCAAGAGACCCAGTACTTC	CASSPGEVRQETQYF
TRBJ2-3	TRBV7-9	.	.	TGTGCCAGCAGCCCCTGGACCGTAATCACAGATACGCAGTATTTT	CASSPWTVITDTQYF
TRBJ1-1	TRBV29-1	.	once	TGCAGCGTTGCGGGCCAAGGGACCTATTTCTTT	CSVAGQGTYFF
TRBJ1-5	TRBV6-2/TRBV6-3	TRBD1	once	TGTGCCAGCTGTGACAGGGGTGAAAGTCAGCCCCAGCATTTT	CASCDRGESQPQHF
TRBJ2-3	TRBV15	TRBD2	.	TGTGCCACCAGCAGAGACCCCACTAGCGGGAGGTCAGATACGCAGTATTTT	CATSRDPTSGRSDTQYF
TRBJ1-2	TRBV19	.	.	TGTGCCAGTAGCCCGGACAGAAAGTATGGCTACACCTTC	CASSPDRKYGYTF
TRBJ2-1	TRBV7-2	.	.	TGTGCCAGCAGCTATATCGACCCGTATGAGCAGTTCTTC	CASSYIDPYEQFF
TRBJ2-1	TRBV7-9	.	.	TGTGCCAGCAGCTTAGGGGGCGCGGGCCTCTCCTACAATGAGCAGTTCTTC	CASSLGGAGLSYNEQFF
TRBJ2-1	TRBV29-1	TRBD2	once	TGCAGCGTTGGGCGTAGACTAGCGGGAGACAATGAGCAGTTCTTC	CSVGRRLAGDNEQFF
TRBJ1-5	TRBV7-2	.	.	TGTGCCAGCAGTGGGCCGGATCAGCCCCAGCATTTT	CASSGPDQPQHF
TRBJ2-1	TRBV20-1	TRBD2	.	TGCAGTGCTCAGACTAGCGGGGCGTACAATGAGCAGTTCTTC	CSAQTSGAYNEQFF
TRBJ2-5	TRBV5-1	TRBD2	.	TGCGCCAGCAGCTTGGTCGGGAGGGCCGGAGAGACCCAGTACTTC	CASSLVGRAGETQYF
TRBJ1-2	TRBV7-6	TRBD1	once	TGTGCCAGCAGCTTAGGGACAGGGCTTAACTATGGCTACACCTTC	CASSLGTGLNYGYTF
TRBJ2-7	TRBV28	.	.	TGTGCCAGCAACCCACAGTTTAGCTACGAGCAGTACTTC	CASNPQFSYEQYF
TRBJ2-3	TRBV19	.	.	TGTGCCAGTAGTATGGCTCGGGGAGTCACAGATACGCAGTATTTT	CASSMARGVTDTQYF
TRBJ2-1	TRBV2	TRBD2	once	TGTGCCAGCAGGCGGACTAGCGGGAGGAATGAGCAGTTCTTC	CASRRTSGRNEQFF
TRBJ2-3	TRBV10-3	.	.	TGTGCCATCAGTGAGCGGGACTCCACAGATACGCAGTATTTT	CAISERDSTDTQYF
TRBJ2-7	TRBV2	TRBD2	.	TGTGCCAGCAGTGATAGCGGGAGCGACGAGCAGTACTTC	CASSDSGSDEQYF
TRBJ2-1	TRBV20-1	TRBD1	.	TGCAGTGCAAGGACAGGGAAGGCTGGGGAGCAGTTCTTC	CSARTGKAGEQFF
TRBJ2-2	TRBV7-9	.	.	TGTGCCAGCAGCTTGAAAGGGACGAACACCGGGGAGCTGTTTTTT	CASSLKGTNTGELFF
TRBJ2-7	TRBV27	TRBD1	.	TGTGCCAGCAGTTGGTGGCAGGGGGCGTCCTACGAGCAGTACTTC	CASSWWQGASYEQYF
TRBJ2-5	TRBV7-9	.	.	TGTGCCAGCAGCCCCCCAGGGACCGAAGGGACCCAGTACTTC	CASSPPGTEGTQYF
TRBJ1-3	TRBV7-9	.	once	TGTGCCAGCAGCTTCGTAGTCGGGTCGGGAGGAAACACCATATATTTT	CASSFVVGSGGNTIYF
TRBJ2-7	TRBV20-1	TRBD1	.	TGCAGTGCTAGAGTCCCCCAAGGACAGGGCCTTAGCTCCTACGAGCAGTACTTC	CSARVPQGQGLSSYEQYF